This record looks at one TCR beta chain sequence and its context. The record originates from a study of regulatory T cells in long-lasting Graves disease. Time point meaning: persistent/refractory GD, antithyroid drugs over 5 years with positive TRAb. TCR sequences were obtained from RNA taken from PBMCs. Trimming at V came to 6 bases and at J to 6 bases, leaving 10 bases not matched to a gene. CDR3 length: 14 amino acids. Per germline, CDR1 MDHEN and CDR2 SYDVKM. iRepertoire HTBI primers and Arm-PCR of CDR3 regions built TCR beta libraries. TCRdb used MiXCR to reprocess the multiplex PCR reads, holding one entry per CDR3 protein. Found here are 500,000 to 800,000 distinct CDR3 sequences, about 32% of them singletons; the top ten hold about 42%.

The clonotype originates from a female donor with Graves disease. This rearrangement joins TRBV28 to TRBJ2-7; 8 bases are shared with TRBD1. The sample here was peripheral blood mononuclear cells (PBMCs), taken when the disease was refractory, from a patient treated with antithyroid drugs. The CDR3 spells CASRRPETGAEQYF. CDR3 bases: TGTGCCAGCAGACGTCCGGAGACAGGGGCCGAGCAGTACTTC. The whole variable domain, filled in from reference TRBV28 and TRBJ2-7, reads DVKVTQSSRYLVKRTGEKVFLECVQDMDHENMFWYRQDPGLGLRLIYFSYDVKMKEKGDIPEGYSVSREKKERFSLILESASTNQTSMYLCASRRPETGAEQYFGPGTRLTVT.